These 10 T cell receptor beta chains came from one sample sequenced in a study of T cell repertoires in cytomegalovirus infection. From the reads, TCRdb called clonotypes with MiXCR, one entry per CDR3 protein. Altogether 150,000 to 200,000 distinct CDR3 sequences are present, approximately 14% being singletons, with the ten largest covering over 20%. Sequenced input: PBMCs. The receptors shown here come from a human donor in good health (CMV status not recorded). Some clones in this sample may be carry-over from other donors' samples.

There are a few counts of this clonotype. The chain links TRBV29-1 to TRBJ2-1; D is uncertain. V lost 1 base and J lost 2, with 9 bases in between. This CDR3 has 14 residues. Germline CDR1 reads SQVTM; CDR2 reads ANQGSEA. The CDR3 DNA is TGCAGCGTTGAAGGGGCCCAGCCCTACAATGAGCAGTTCTTC. It yields the protein CSVEGAQPYNEQFF.

The table lists this clonotype with many counts. This rearrangement joins TRBV6-2 or TRBV6-3 to TRBJ2-7; TRBD2 is a possible D gene (6 bases). V lost 7 bases and J lost 7, with 23 bases in between. Germline values: CDR1 MNHEY, CDR2 SVGEGT. The CDR3 covers 15 residues. The CDR3 here is CASKGGGARAREQYF. The CDR3 bases are TGTGCCAGCAAGGGTGGCGGGGCTCGCGCGAGGGAGCAGTACTTC.

The gene calls are TRBV4-2 and TRBJ1-1; D not certain. CDR3 size: 13 residues. The V gene's germline CDR1 is LGHNA and CDR2 YNFKEQ. Trimming removed 3 bases at V and 5 bases at J, with 10 bases between. The CDR3 spells CASSHYVDTEAFF. CDR3 coding DNA: TGTGCCAGCAGCCATTATGTGGATACTGAAGCTTTCTTT.

This clonotype was observed many times. V is TRBV12-3 or TRBV12-4 and J is TRBJ1-1; possibly TRBD1 for D (6 bases). CDR3 size: 15 residues. V dropped 5 bases and J dropped 1 base, with 14 bases sitting between them. CDR3 in DNA: TGTGCCAGCAGTCCCCGGACGGGGGCGAACACTGAAGCTTTCTTT. Its translation: CASSPRTGANTEAFF.

In this sample, this clonotype turned up many times. This chain uses TRBV7-2 with TRBJ2-7, with 9 bases aligning to TRBD1. Germline trimming cut 1 base from V and 0 bases from J; bases unmatched to any gene: 7. This CDR3 is built from 17 residues. Germline V gene data show CDR1 as SGHTA and CDR2 as FQGNSA. This CDR3 is CASSLVGQGFRSYEQYF. CDR3 DNA sequence: TGTGCCAGCAGCTTAGTGGGACAGGGTTTTCGCTCCTACGAGCAGTACTTC.

Only a few counts were recorded for this clonotype. CDR3 residues: CASSQAQWLAQFYNEQFF. CDR3 nucleotides: TGCGCCAGCAGCCAAGCTCAGTGGCTAGCCCAGTTCTACAATGAGCAGTTCTTC. This sequence joins TRBV4-3 and TRBJ2-1; the D gene is possibly TRBD2 (5 bases). With 1 base removed from V and 3 bases from J, the gap between germline ends came to 19 bases. The CDR3 length is 18 residues. Looked up from germline, CDR1 is LGHNA and CDR2 is YSLEER.

There are many counts of this clonotype. CDR3 sequence reads: CASSLGVVDRELFF. The DNA for the CDR3 is TGTGCCAGCAGCTTAGGGGTCGTGGACCGGGAGCTGTTTTTT. The chain joins TRBV7-9 to TRBJ2-2; unclear D gene. V was trimmed by 1 base and J by 9 bases, leaving 12 bases between them. The V gene's germline CDR1 is SEHNR and CDR2 FQNEAQ (reference sequence). This CDR3 has 14 amino acids.

The genes are TRBV7-6 and TRBJ1-6, with D unclear. V was clipped by 1 base and J by 7 bases, with 11 bases between them. This CDR3 comprises 15 residues. From germline, CDR1 is SGHVS and CDR2 FNYEAQ. CDR3 nucleotides: TGTGCCAGCAGCTTAGGCGCGCGGGAGAATTCACCCCTCCACTTT. It specifies CASSLGARENSPLHF.

CDR3 DNA: TGTGCCAGTGTTGACAGAGAGAACACCGGGGAGCTGTTTTTT. This codes for CASVDRENTGELFF. This rearrangement joins TRBV19 to TRBJ2-2, with D maybe TRBD1 (5 bases). V dropped 8 bases and J dropped 1 base, with 11 bases sitting between them. The CDR3 totals 14 residues. The V gene's germline CDR1 is LNHDA and CDR2 SQIVND (reference sequence).

This clonotype has a handful of counts. The rearrangement uses TRBV11-2 and TRBJ2-7, with D tentatively TRBD1 or TRBD2 (5 bases each). With 5 bases removed from V and 3 bases from J, the gap between germline ends came to 14 bases. The CDR3 contains 14 residues. From germline, CDR1 is SGHAT and CDR2 FQNNGV. This CDR3 reads CASSRGASNYEQYF. CDR3 coding DNA: TGTGCCAGCAGCCGAGGGGCCAGTAACTACGAGCAGTACTTC.